The 22 T cell receptor beta chains listed next were all sequenced from one sample in a study of OX40 agonist ivuxolimab in advanced cancers. Profiled with immunoSEQ multiplex PCR; TCRdb holds only in-frame clones, not every one. The repertoire includes about 89,000 clones, around nine tenths of them detected once, and 0.25% to 0.35% sits in the top ten. The input for sequencing was CD4+ or CD8+ T cells sorted from blood, taken in a trial of the OX40 agonist ivuxolimab. These TCRs come from an adult with an advanced solid tumor such as melanoma, head and neck, liver or kidney cancer.

This clone was observed a handful of times. The CDR3 nucleotides read TGTGCCTCCAAGGGGAAAATGAACACTGAAGCTTTCTTT. Translation gives CASKGKMNTEAFF. This chain joins TRBV10-3 and TRBJ1-1; D is possibly TRBD1 (5 bases). With 11 bases removed from V and 0 bases from J, the gap between germline ends came to 13 bases. Germline V CDR1 and CDR2: ENHRY, SYGVKD. The CDR3 runs to 13 residues.

The V and J genes are TRBV6-1 and TRBJ1-2; 8 bases map to TRBD1. The J segment lost 7 bases and the V segment lost 3 bases, leaving 7 bases of the junction unmatched. Germline-derived CDR1 and CDR2 are MNHNS and SASEGT. The CDR3 is made up of 14 amino acids. CDR3 amino acids: CASSDGQGAGGYTF. The CDR3 DNA sequence: TGTGCCAGCAGTGATGGTCAGGGGGCGGGTGGCTACACCTTC.

This chain joins TRBV5-4 and TRBJ2-6; TRBD1 matches 9 bases. Per germline, CDR1 SGHNT and CDR2 YYREEE (reference sequence). Trimming cost V 0 bases and J 3 bases; bases outside gene matches: 4. The CDR3 has 17 amino acids. This CDR3 is CASSLVGTGIGANVLTF. CDR3 nucleotide sequence: TGTGCCAGCAGCTTGGTGGGGACAGGGATTGGGGCCAACGTCCTGACTTTC.

The rearrangement uses TRBV20-1 and TRBJ2-5; D is ambiguous. The CDR3 is 11 amino acids. V shed 1 base and J shed 4 bases, with 4 bases lying between them. The germline gives CDR1 DFQATT, CDR2 SNEGSKA (reference sequence). DNA for the CDR3: TGCAGTGCTAGAGTGGGAGAGACCCAGTACTTC. Translation gives CSARVGETQYF.

This clone was counted a few times. The chain combines TRBV5-1 with TRBJ1-2, with 9 nucleotides matching TRBD1. Germline CDR1 reads SGHRS; CDR2 reads YFSETQ. With V trimmed by 0 bases and J by 4 bases, 4 bases remained unmatched. This CDR3 comprises 15 residues. CDR3 loop: CASSLDGTGPYGYTF. The DNA for the CDR3 is TGCGCCAGCAGCTTGGACGGGACAGGGCCCTATGGCTACACCTTC.

This chain uses TRBV19 with TRBJ1-2; perhaps TRBD1 as D (5 bases). The V gene's germline CDR1 is LNHDA and CDR2 SQIVND (reference sequence). CDR3 size: 12 residues. The germline V and J ends were trimmed by 9 bases and 7 bases, with 15 bases remaining between them. CDR3 sequence: CASTTGGGGYTF. The CDR3 coding sequence is TGTGCCAGCACTACCGGGGGAGGTGGCTACACCTTC. Together with reference TRBV19 and TRBJ1-2, the CDR3 gives the full variable domain: DGGITQSPKYLFRKEGQNVTLSCEQNLNHDAMYWYRQDPGQGLRLIYYSQIVNDFQKGDIAEGYSVSREKKESFPLTVTSAQKNPTAFYLCASTTGGGGYTFGSGTRLTVV.

CDR3 region: CASSARTGGNEKLFF. CDR3 coding DNA: TGTGCCAGTAGTGCCAGGACAGGGGGCAATGAAAAACTGTTTTTT. V and J are TRBV19 and TRBJ1-4; 11 nucleotides line up with TRBD1. CDR1 and CDR2 (germline): LNHDA, SQIVND (reference sequence). With V trimmed by 5 bases and J by 5 bases, 4 bases remained unmatched. The CDR3 sequence is 15 residues long.

The genes are TRBV6-5 and TRBJ2-5; D is ambiguous. V was shortened by 0 bases and J by 4 bases, with 6 bases between the two germline ends. The CDR3 is 13 residues long. The germline CDR1 and CDR2 sequences are MNHEY and SVGAGI. CDR3: CASSYSMRETQYF. The CDR3 DNA sequence: TGTGCCAGCAGTTACTCGATGCGAGAGACCCAGTACTTC.

The chain has TRBV10-3 and TRBJ2-1; 10 bases match TRBD2. The CDR3 runs to 16 residues. V was clipped by 0 bases and J by 4 bases; unmatched bases: 3. Germline CDR1 ENHRY, CDR2 SYGVKD. The CDR3 protein is CAISESSGGRYNEQFF. Here the CDR3 DNA reads TGTGCCATCAGTGAGTCTAGCGGGGGGAGGTACAATGAGCAGTTCTTC.

This chain links TRBV13 with TRBJ1-2, with D maybe TRBD1 (6 bases). V shed 5 bases and J shed 8 bases, with 12 bases lying between them. CDR1 PRHDT and CDR2 FYEKMQ come from the germline V gene (reference sequence). CDR3 length: 12 residues. CDR3 sequence (DNA): TGTGCCAGCAGCACACAGGGCACGGGCTACACCTTC. This gives the protein CASSTQGTGYTF. Looking up the rest from reference TRBV13 and TRBJ1-2 gives the full variable domain: AAGVIQSPRHLIKEKRETATLKCYPIPRHDTVYWYQQGPGQDPQFLISFYEKMQSDKGSIPDRFSAQQFSDYHSELNMSSLELGDSALYFCASSTQGTGYTFGSGTRLTVV.

The V gene is TRBV7-9, the J gene TRBJ1-1; D gene uncertain. With 2 bases removed from V and 3 bases from J, the gap between germline ends came to 7 bases. CDR1 is SEHNR and CDR2 is FQNEAQ in the germline V gene (reference sequence). The CDR3 extends over 13 amino acids. The CDR3 bases are TGTGCCAGCAGCTTATGGGTTTACACTGAAGCTTTCTTT. This codes for CASSLWVYTEAFF.

The V gene is TRBV10-2, the J gene TRBJ1-4; the D gene is possibly TRBD1 (6 bases). V was trimmed by 9 bases and J by 1 base, leaving 12 bases between them. CDR3 length: 14 amino acids. Germline lookup yields CDR1 WSHSY and CDR2 SAAADI. The CDR3 region has the DNA TGCGCCAGACTTAACAGGGAAACTAATGAAAAACTGTTTTTT. Amino acid sequence: CARLNRETNEKLFF.

The chain recombines TRBV5-6 with TRBJ1-2; unclear D gene. Per the germline V gene, CDR1 is SGHDT and CDR2 is YYEEEE. This CDR3 is 14 amino acids long. Trimming shortened V by 1 base and J by 5 bases, and 12 bases separated the two germline ends. The CDR3 DNA sequence: TGTGCCAGCAGCTTGCCACCTGCGGGGTATGGCTACACCTTC. As protein: CASSLPPAGYGYTF.

This clone appeared a few times. The V call is TRBV7-8, the J call TRBJ2-5; the D gene is possibly TRBD2 (5 bases). The CDR3 spans 16 residues. V was pared by 7 bases and J by 0 bases, with 18 bases between. Germline values: CDR1 SGHVS, CDR2 FQNEAQ. The CDR3 nucleotides read TGTGCCAGCACCGAGGGCCGGACCCCTAACCAAGAGACCCAGTACTTC. It translates to CASTEGRTPNQETQYF.

This sequence joins TRBV10-1 and TRBJ2-3; no reliable D call. This CDR3 comprises 13 residues. Trimming took 4 bases from V and 8 from J, leaving 13 bases between them. Germline CDR1 and CDR2: WNHNN and SYGVQD (reference sequence). The CDR3 here is CASSAQRSGTQYF. In DNA, the CDR3 is TGCGCCAGCAGTGCCCAGCGATCGGGTACGCAGTATTTT.

The chain uses TRBV4-2 and TRBJ2-3, with 10 nucleotides matching TRBD2. The length of the CDR3 is 19 residues. Germline CDR1 reads LGHNA; CDR2 reads YNFKEQ. Trimming cost V 1 base and J 0 bases; bases outside gene matches: 10. The CDR3 DNA follows: TGTGCCAGCAGCCAAGCGGAACTAGCGGGGCCCCTAAGCACAGATACGCAGTATTTT. This gives the protein CASSQAELAGPLSTDTQYF.

The J gene is TRBJ1-1, the V gene TRBV7-2; D is perhaps TRBD1 (5 bases). The CDR3 consists of 15 residues. Trimming removed 5 bases at V and 0 bases at J, with 13 bases between. Germline-derived CDR1 and CDR2 are SGHTA and FQGNSA. CDR3 nucleotide sequence: TGTGCCAGCAGCCGCCAGGGAACTATGAACACTGAAGCTTTCTTT. Amino acid sequence: CASSRQGTMNTEAFF. Full variable domain (remainder filled in from reference TRBV7-2 and TRBJ1-1): GAGVSQSPSNKVTEKGKDVELRCDPISGHTALYWYRQSLGQGLEFLIYFQGNSAPDKSGLPSDRFSAERTGGSVSTLTIQRTQQEDSAVYLCASSRQGTMNTEAFFGQGTRLTVV.

The chain employs TRBV4-1 and TRBJ2-7; TRBD2 matches at 9 bases. There are 14 residues in the CDR3. J gave up 7 bases and V 1 base, and 5 bases lay outside the gene matches. Germline CDR1 is MGHRA and CDR2 is YSYEKL. The chain's CDR3 is CASSQGGGAWEQYF. The DNA for the CDR3 is TGCGCCAGCAGCCAAGGCGGGGGGGCCTGGGAGCAGTACTTC.

This clone was observed a few times. This sequence joins TRBV18 and TRBJ2-5; D not certain. The germline V gene has CDR1 KGHSH and CDR2 LQKENI. V was pared by 1 base and J by 3 bases, with 9 bases between. CDR3 length: 14 residues. The CDR3 protein is CASSPRPVEETQYF. Here the CDR3 DNA reads TGTGCCAGCTCACCACGGCCAGTAGAAGAGACCCAGTACTTC.

The rearrangement links TRBV5-1 to TRBJ2-3; 7 positions match TRBD1. The CDR3 runs 15 residues. V was clipped by 4 bases and J by 2 bases; unmatched bases: 7. The germline CDR1 and CDR2 sequences are SGHRS and YFSETQ. This chain's CDR3 is CASSTAGTVTDTQYF. As DNA, the CDR3 is TGCGCCAGCAGCACAGCCGGGACAGTCACAGATACGCAGTATTTT.

The genes are TRBV4-1 and TRBJ1-2, with a tentative D call TRBD1 (5 bases). Trimming cost V 0 bases and J 8 bases, with 13 bases left between them. The CDR3 has 14 amino acids. Germline CDR1 MGHRA, CDR2 YSYEKL. CDR3 in amino acids: CASSQDGMGEGYTF. CDR3 nucleotides: TGCGCCAGCAGCCAAGATGGTATGGGGGAGGGCTACACCTTC.

This clone showed up just a few times. The chain has TRBV19 and TRBJ1-6, with D uncertain. Germline V gene data show CDR1 as LNHDA and CDR2 as SQIVND (reference sequence). The CDR3 loop spans 13 amino acids. The V gene lost 5 bases and the J gene lost 8 bases, with 10 bases spanning the gap. In DNA form, the CDR3 reads TGTGCCAGTAGTGTGACGGCAGATTCACCCCTCCACTTT. Protein: CASSVTADSPLHF.